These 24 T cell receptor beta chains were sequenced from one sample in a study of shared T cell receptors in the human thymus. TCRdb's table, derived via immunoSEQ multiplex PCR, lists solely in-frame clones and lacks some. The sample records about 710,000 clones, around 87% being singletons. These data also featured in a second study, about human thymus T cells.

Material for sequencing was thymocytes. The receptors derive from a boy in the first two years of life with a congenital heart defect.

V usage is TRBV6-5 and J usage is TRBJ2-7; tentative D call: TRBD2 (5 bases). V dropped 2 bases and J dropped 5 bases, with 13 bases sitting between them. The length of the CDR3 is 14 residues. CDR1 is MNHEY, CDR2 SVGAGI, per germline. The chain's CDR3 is CASSYGSLPHEQYF. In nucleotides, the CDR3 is TGTGCCAGCAGTTACGGGAGTCTCCCCCACGAGCAGTACTTC.

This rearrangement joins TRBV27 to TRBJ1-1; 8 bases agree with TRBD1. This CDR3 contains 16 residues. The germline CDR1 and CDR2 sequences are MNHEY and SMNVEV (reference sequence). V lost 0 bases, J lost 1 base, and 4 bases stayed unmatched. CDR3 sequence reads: CASSLSAGGENTEAFF. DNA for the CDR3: TGTGCCAGCAGTTTATCGGCAGGGGGCGAGAACACTGAAGCTTTCTTT.

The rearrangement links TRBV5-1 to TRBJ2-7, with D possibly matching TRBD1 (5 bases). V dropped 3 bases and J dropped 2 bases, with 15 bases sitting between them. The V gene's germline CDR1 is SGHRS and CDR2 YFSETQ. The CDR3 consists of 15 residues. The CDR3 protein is CASSSTGLRAYEQYF. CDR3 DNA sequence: TGCGCCAGCAGCTCAACAGGTCTCCGTGCCTACGAGCAGTACTTC.

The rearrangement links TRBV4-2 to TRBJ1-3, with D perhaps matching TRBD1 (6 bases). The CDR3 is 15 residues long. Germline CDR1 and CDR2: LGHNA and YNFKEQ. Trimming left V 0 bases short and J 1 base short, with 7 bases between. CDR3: CASSQEGHSGNTIYF. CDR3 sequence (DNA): TGTGCCAGCAGCCAAGAGGGACATTCTGGAAACACCATATATTTT.

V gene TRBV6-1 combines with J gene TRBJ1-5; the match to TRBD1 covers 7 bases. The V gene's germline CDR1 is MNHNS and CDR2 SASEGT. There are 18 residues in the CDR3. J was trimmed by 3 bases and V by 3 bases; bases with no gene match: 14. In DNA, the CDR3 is TGTGCCAGCAGTGACGCTCACGGGCGGGGACAGCACAATCAGCCCCAGCATTTT. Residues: CASSDAHGRGQHNQPQHF.

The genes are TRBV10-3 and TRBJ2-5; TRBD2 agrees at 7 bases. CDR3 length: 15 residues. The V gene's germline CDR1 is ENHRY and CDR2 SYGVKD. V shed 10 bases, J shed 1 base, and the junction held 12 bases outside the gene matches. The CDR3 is CATKGSGRAQETQYF. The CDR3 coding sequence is TGTGCCACAAAGGGGTCGGGGAGGGCCCAAGAGACCCAGTACTTC.

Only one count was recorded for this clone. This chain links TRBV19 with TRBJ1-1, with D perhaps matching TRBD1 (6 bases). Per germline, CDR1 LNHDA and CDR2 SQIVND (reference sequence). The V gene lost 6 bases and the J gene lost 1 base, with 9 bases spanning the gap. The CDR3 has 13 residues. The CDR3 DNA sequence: TGTGCCAGTAGAGGGGGACCGAACACTGAAGCTTTCTTT. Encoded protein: CASRGGPNTEAFF.

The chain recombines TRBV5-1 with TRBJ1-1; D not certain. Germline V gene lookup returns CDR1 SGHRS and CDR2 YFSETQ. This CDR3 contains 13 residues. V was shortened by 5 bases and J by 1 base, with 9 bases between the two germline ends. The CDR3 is CASRMEGNTEAFF. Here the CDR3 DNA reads TGCGCCAGCAGGATGGAGGGGAACACTGAAGCTTTCTTT.

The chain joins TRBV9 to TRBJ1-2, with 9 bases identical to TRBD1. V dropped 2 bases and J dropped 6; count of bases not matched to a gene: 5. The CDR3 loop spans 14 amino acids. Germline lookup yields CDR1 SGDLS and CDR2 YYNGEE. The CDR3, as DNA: TGTGCCAGCAGCGTCCGGGACAGGGCCAATGGCTACACCTTC. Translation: CASSVRDRANGYTF.

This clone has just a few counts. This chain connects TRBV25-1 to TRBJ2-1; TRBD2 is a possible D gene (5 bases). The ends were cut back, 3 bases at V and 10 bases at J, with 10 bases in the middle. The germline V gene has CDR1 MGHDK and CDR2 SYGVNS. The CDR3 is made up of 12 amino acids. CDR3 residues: CASSDHGEEQFF. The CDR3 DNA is TGTGCCAGCAGTGACCATGGGGAGGAGCAGTTCTTC.

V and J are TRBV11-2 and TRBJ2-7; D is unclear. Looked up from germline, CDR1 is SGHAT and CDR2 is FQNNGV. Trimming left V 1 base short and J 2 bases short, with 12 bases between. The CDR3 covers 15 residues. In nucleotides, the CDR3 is TGTGCCAGCAGCTTAGTGGTGGCCGTCGCCTACGAGCAGTACTTC. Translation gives CASSLVVAVAYEQYF.

CDR3 nucleotide sequence: TGTGCCAGCAGTCCGGGACAGGGTGGCTACGAGCAGTACTTC. It encodes CASSPGQGGYEQYF. This chain links TRBV28 with TRBJ2-7, with 9 bases fitting TRBD1. CDR3 length equals 14 residues. The V gene end was trimmed by 5 bases and the J gene end by 3 bases; junction bases not matched to a gene: 5. Germline lookup yields CDR1 MDHEN and CDR2 SYDVKM.

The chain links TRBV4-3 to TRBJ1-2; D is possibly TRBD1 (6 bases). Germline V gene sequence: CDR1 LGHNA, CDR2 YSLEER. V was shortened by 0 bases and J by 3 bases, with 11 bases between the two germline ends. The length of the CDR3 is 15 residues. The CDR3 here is CASSQEPRGHYGYTF. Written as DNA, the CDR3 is TGCGCCAGCAGCCAAGAACCCAGGGGACACTATGGCTACACCTTC.

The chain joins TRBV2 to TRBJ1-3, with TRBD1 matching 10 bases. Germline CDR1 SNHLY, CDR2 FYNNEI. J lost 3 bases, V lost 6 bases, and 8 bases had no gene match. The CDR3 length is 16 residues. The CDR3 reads CASRQPGQGDGNTIYF. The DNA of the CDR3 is TGTGCCAGCAGACAACCCGGACAGGGGGATGGAAACACCATATATTTT. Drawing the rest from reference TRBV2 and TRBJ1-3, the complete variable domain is EPEVTQTPSHQVTQMGQEVILRCVPISNHLYFYWYRQILGQKVEFLVSFYNNEISEKSEIFDDQFSVERPDGSNFTLKIRSTKLEDSAMYFCASRQPGQGDGNTIYFGEGSWLTVV.

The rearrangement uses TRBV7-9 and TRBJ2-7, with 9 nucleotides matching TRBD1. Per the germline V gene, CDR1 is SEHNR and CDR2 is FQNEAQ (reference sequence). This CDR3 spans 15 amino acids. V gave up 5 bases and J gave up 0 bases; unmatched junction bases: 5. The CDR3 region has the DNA TGTGCCAGCAGCCCCCGGACAGGGGACTCCTACGAGCAGTACTTC. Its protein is CASSPRTGDSYEQYF.

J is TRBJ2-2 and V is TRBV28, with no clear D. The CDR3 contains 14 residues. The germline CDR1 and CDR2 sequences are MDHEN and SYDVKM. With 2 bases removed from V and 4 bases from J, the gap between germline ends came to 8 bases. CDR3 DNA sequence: TGTGCCAGCAGTTTACGACACAGCACCGGGGAGCTGTTTTTT. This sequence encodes CASSLRHSTGELFF. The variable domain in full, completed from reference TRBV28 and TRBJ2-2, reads DVKVTQSSRYLVKRTGEKVFLECVQDMDHENMFWYRQDPGLGLRLIYFSYDVKMKEKGDIPEGYSVSREKKERFSLILESASTNQTSMYLCASSLRHSTGELFFGEGSRLTVL.

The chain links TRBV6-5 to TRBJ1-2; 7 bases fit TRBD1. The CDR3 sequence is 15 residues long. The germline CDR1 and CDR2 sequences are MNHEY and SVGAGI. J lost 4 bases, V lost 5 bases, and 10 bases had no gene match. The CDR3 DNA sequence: TGTGCCAGCAGTAGGGGACAGCGACCTACCTATGGCTACACCTTC. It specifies CASSRGQRPTYGYTF.

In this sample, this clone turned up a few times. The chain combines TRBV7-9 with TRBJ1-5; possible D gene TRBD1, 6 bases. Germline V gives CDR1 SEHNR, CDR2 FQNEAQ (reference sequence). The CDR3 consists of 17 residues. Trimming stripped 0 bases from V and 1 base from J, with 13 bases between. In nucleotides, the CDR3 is TGTGCCAGCAGCTTAGCCGAAAAGGGGGGGAGCAATCAGCCCCAGCATTTT. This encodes CASSLAEKGGSNQPQHF.

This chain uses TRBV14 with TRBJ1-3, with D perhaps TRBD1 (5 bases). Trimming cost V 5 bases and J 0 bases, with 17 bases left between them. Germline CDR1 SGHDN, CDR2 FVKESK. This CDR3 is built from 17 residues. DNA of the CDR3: TGTGCCAGCAGCGTCCCCAGGGTGAACAACTCTGGAAACACCATATATTTT. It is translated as CASSVPRVNNSGNTIYF.

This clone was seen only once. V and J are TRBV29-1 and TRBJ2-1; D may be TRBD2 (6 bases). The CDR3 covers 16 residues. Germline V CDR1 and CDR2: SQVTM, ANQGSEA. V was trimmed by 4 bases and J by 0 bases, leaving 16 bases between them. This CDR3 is CSVALLSGSSYNEQFF. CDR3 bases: TGCAGCGTTGCCCTACTTTCCGGGAGCTCCTACAATGAGCAGTTCTTC.

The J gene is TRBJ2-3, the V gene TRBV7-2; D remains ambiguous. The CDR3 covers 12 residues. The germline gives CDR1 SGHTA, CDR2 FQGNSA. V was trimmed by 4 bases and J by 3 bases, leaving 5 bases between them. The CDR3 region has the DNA TGTGCCAGCAGCTCCGAGACAGATACGCAGTATTTT. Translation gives CASSSETDTQYF.

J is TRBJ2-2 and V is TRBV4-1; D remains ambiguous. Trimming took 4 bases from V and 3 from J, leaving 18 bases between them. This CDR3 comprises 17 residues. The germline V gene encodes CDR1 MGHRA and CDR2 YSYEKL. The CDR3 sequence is CASSRHRLIEDTGELFF. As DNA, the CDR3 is TGCGCCAGCAGCCGCCATCGACTCATCGAGGACACCGGGGAGCTGTTTTTT.

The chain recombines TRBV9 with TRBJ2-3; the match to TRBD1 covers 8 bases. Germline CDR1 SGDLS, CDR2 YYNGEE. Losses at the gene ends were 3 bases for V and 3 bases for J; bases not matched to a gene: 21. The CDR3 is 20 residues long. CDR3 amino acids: CASSGPGQAKHRRGTDTQYF. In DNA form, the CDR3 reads TGTGCCAGCAGCGGGCCGGGACAGGCAAAACACAGACGGGGGACAGATACGCAGTATTTT.

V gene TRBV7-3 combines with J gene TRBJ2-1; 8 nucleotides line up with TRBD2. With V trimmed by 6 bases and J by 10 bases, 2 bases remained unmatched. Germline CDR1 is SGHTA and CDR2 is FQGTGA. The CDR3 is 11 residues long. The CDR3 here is CASSLAGEQFF. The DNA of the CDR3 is TGTGCCAGCAGTTTAGCGGGGGAGCAGTTCTTC.